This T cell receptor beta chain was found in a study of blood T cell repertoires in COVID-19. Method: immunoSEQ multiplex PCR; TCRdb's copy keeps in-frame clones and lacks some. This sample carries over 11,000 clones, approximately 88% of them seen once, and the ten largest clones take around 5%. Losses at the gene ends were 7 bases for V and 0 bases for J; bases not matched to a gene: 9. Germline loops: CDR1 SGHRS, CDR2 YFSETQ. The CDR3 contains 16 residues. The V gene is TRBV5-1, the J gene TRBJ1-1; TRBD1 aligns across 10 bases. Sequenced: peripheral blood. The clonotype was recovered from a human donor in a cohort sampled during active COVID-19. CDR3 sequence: CASRRTGGTLNTEAFF. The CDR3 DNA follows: TGCGCCAGCCGTCGGACAGGGGGGACTCTGAACACTGAAGCTTTCTTT.